These T cell receptor beta chains were read from a single sample in a study of cytomegalovirus exposure and HLA in healthy donors. TCRdb's copy holds only in-frame clones and misses some; the assay was immunoSEQ multiplex PCR. The sample records around 190,000 clones, approximately 89% being singletons. Sample: PBMCs. The receptors were gathered from a man younger than 45 in good health and CMV-seropositive. Each CDR3 is given with its conserved first and last residue. The order of the fields is clone size, V gene, J gene, D gene, CDR3 DNA, CDR3 protein. The D gene is left open where the match is weak. Clone size, where shown, is once, few, many, or a class for clones that have expanded.

>once|TRBV20-1|TRBJ2-2|-
TGCAGTGCTAGTCAGGGGCCAGAGCTGTTTTTT
CSASQGPELFF
>-|TRBV5-6|TRBJ2-1|-
TGTGCCAGCAGCTTATCCGGGAGTGAGCAGTTCTTC
CASSLSGSEQFF
>-|TRBV7-7|TRBJ2-1|TRBD1
TGTGCCAGCAGCTACGGACAGGGGGGAGATGAGCAGTTCTTC
CASSYGQGGDEQFF
>-|TRBV11-1|TRBJ2-2|TRBD2
TGTGCCAGCAGCCCCCGGGAGGGGTTACACACCGGGGAGCTGTTTTTT
CASSPREGLHTGELFF
>-|TRBV5-1|TRBJ1-5|-
TGCGCCAGCTCCCCTGGGGAACGCAATCAGCCCCAGCATTTT
CASSPGERNQPQHF
>-|TRBV4-1|TRBJ2-7|-
TGCGCCAGCAGCCAAGAGTGGGCAGGGGACCCGGCCTCCTACGAGCAGTACTTC
CASSQEWAGDPASYEQYF
>-|TRBV27|TRBJ1-6|-
TGTGCCAGCAGTTTATCGGGGGTTTATTCACCCCTCCACTTT
CASSLSGVYSPLHF
>-|TRBV5-4|TRBJ1-6|-
TGTGCCAGCAGCTCTCAGGGACCTTATAATTCACCCCTCCACTTT
CASSSQGPYNSPLHF
>-|TRBV5-1|TRBJ1-2|-
TGCGCCAGCAGCTTGGAGGCGTTTCAGATCTATGGCTACACCTTC
CASSLEAFQIYGYTF
>-|TRBV29-1|TRBJ2-7|-
TGCAGCGTTCATAAGGGGGGCTCCTACGAGCAGTACTTC
CSVHKGGSYEQYF
>-|TRBV30|TRBJ1-6|-
TGTGCCATATCGGTGGCTGGGGGATCACCCCTCCACTTT
CAISVAGGSPLHF
>-|TRBV14|TRBJ1-1|-
TGTGCCAGCAGCGATGACAGGAGTGAAGCTTTCTTT
CASSDDRSEAFF
>once|TRBV19|TRBJ2-2|-
TGTGCCAGCCAGGGGTTAGGATCGACCCCCTCCGGGGAGCTGTTTTTT
CASQGLGSTPSGELFF
>-|TRBV4-2|TRBJ2-7|-
TGTGCCAGCAGCCAAGATAGAAAGGGAATTGGTCGCTACGAGCAGTACTTC
CASSQDRKGIGRYEQYF
>once|TRBV19|TRBJ2-7|-
TGTGCCAGTAGTATAACCATCACCGGAATCTACGAGCAGTACTTC
CASSITITGIYEQYF
>-|TRBV7-2|TRBJ2-7|-
TGTGCCAGCAGCTTAGGTTTGGGGCGCTCCTACGAGCAGTACTTC
CASSLGLGRSYEQYF
>-|TRBV27|TRBJ2-3|TRBD2
TGTGCCAGCACCGTAGCGGGAGGGATCACAGATACGCAGTATTTT
CASTVAGGITDTQYF
>-|TRBV5-1|TRBJ2-1|TRBD1
TGCGCCAGCAGCTTGGAAGGGACAGGGGTTAGCAATGAGCAGTTCTTC
CASSLEGTGVSNEQFF
>-|TRBV19|TRBJ2-1|-
TGTGCCAGTAGTATGGGTAGCTCCTACAATGAGCAGTTCTTC
CASSMGSSYNEQFF
>-|TRBV4-3|TRBJ1-2|TRBD1
TGCGCCAGCAGCCTGGGATTCCGACAGGGGGGGCATGGCTACACCTTC
CASSLGFRQGGHGYTF
>-|TRBV29-1|TRBJ2-1|TRBD2
TGCAGCGTTGGGGCTAGCGGGGGCAGGGAGCAGTTCTTC
CSVGASGGREQFF
>-|TRBV11-3|TRBJ2-5|-
TGTGCCAGCAGCCCCCGGGACAACCAAGAGACCCAGTACTTC
CASSPRDNQETQYF
>-|TRBV9|TRBJ2-1|-
TGTGCCAGCAGCCGTGGGCGGGTGAGCTCCTACAATGAGCAGTTCTTC
CASSRGRVSSYNEQFF
>-|TRBV5-1|TRBJ2-6|-
TGCGCCAGCAGCTGGAAGGGGACTGGGGCCAACGTCCTGACTTTC
CASSWKGTGANVLTF
>-|TRBV27|TRBJ2-7|-
TGTGCCAGCAGTTTAGGCAGGAATTATTACGAGCAGTACTTC
CASSLGRNYYEQYF
>-|TRBV7-3|TRBJ1-2|-
TGTGCCAGCAGCTTAAGGCCAAATTCTCGGGTGGACCATGGCTACACCTTC
CASSLRPNSRVDHGYTF
>-|TRBV30|TRBJ1-4|-
TGTGCCTGGACCAACGGGGCTTATGAAAAACTGTTTTTT
CAWTNGAYEKLFF
>-|TRBV9|TRBJ2-3|-
TGTGCCAGCAGCGGGACATTCCGGGTCGGTGGAGATACGCAGTATTTT
CASSGTFRVGGDTQYF
>-|TRBV10-3|TRBJ1-2|TRBD1
TGTGCACCCACAAATGGGTTCGTCCCGGGACAGGGCTTTTTGACCTTC
CAPTNGFVPGQGFLTF
>-|TRBV5-1|TRBJ1-5|-
TGCGCCAGCAGCTTGGGGGGAAAGAATCAGCCCCAGCATTTT
CASSLGGKNQPQHF
>-|TRBV4-1|TRBJ1-1|-
TGCGCCAGCAGCCAAGTTATTATAAGACAGTGGGACACTGAAGCTTTCTTT
CASSQVIIRQWDTEAFF
>-|TRBV4-1|TRBJ2-1|-
TGCGCCAGCAGCCAAGGGGCGGGTTACTCCTACAATGAGCAGTTCTTC
CASSQGAGYSYNEQFF
>once|TRBV7-2|TRBJ2-2|TRBD2
TGTGCCAGCAGCTCACAATGGTTGACTAGCAGCCACACCGGGGAGCTGTTTTTT
CASSSQWLTSSHTGELFF
>-|TRBV6-1|TRBJ2-7|-
TGTGCCAGCAGTGAAGCGCGCGGGTGGGTCTACGAGCAGTACTTC
CASSEARGWVYEQYF
>few|TRBV27|TRBJ1-5|-
TGTGCCAGCAGCCGAGGTGATGGCAATCAGCCCCAGCATTTT
CASSRGDGNQPQHF
>-|TRBV28|TRBJ1-2|TRBD1
TGTGCCAGCAGGGTGACAGGGGCTGGCTATGGCTACACCTTC
CASRVTGAGYGYTF
>-|TRBV7-6|TRBJ2-2|TRBD1
TGTGCCAGCAGACGCCGACAGGGGGCGAGCGGGGAGCTGTTTTTT
CASRRRQGASGELFF
>few|TRBV15|TRBJ2-7|-
TGTGCCACCAGCAGAGACCGGGGGCCCCACGAGCAGTACTTC
CATSRDRGPHEQYF
>-|TRBV5-1|TRBJ2-7|-
TGCGCCAGCAGCCCGGGGCGGTTTGAGGATTTTCTGGACGAGCAGTACTTC
CASSPGRFEDFLDEQYF
>-|TRBV7-2|TRBJ2-3|-
TGTGCCAGCAGCTCCGGGATCCGCACAGATACGCAGTATTTT
CASSSGIRTDTQYF
>-|TRBV7-4|TRBJ2-7|-
TGTGCCAGCGGTCCTTGGGGCATCAACTACGAGCAGTACTTC
CASGPWGINYEQYF
>-|TRBV5-1|TRBJ2-5|-
TGCGCCAGCAGCCCAGTCGGGCAGAGTCAAGAGACCCAGTACTTC
CASSPVGQSQETQYF
>-|TRBV5-6|TRBJ1-2|-
TGTGCCAGCAGCTTAGGCGCCTATGGCTACACCTTC
CASSLGAYGYTF
>-|TRBV6-5|TRBJ1-1|-
TGTGCCAGCAGTTATGGCAGAGCGGCTGAAGCTTTCTTT
CASSYGRAAEAFF
>few|TRBV18|TRBJ1-5|-
TGTGCCAGCTCACTTGATAGCAATCAGCCCCAGCATTTT
CASSLDSNQPQHF
>-|TRBV4-3|TRBJ1-2|-
TGCGCCAGCAGCCCCATGAGGGGACCCTATGGCTACACCTTC
CASSPMRGPYGYTF
>-|TRBV5-5|TRBJ1-1|-
TGTGCCAGCGATCTGAACACTGAAGCTTTCTTT
CASDLNTEAFF
>once|TRBV18|TRBJ2-7|-
TGTGCCAGCTCACCGCCCGGGATTCCGCACGAGCAGTACTTC
CASSPPGIPHEQYF
>-|TRBV27|TRBJ1-2|-
TGTGCCAGCAGTCCAATAACAACAGCAAACTATGGCTACACCTTC
CASSPITTANYGYTF
>once|TRBV7-6|TRBJ2-5|-
TGTGCCAGCAGCTTAGGGGCGTCGAAGGGGGGCGAGACCCAGTACTTC
CASSLGASKGGETQYF